This TCR beta chain was found in a study of T cells in Graves' hyperthyroidism and ophthalmopathy (dated by TCRdb to about 2019). Study-wide context: Peripheral blood samples were taken at initial diagnosis, before any treatment was given. To identify distinguishing TCR V-J signatures, a discovery cohort of 90 to 100 patients was used, comprising 40 to 45 with Graves' ophthalmopathy and 57 with stable Graves' hyperthyroidism. Prospective prediction of ophthalmopathy was tested in an independent validation cohort of approximately 19 hyperthyroidism patients and 17 patients who later progressed to ophthalmopathy. The roughly 100 discovery patients were randomly divided into training and test sets at a 7:3 ratio. In more than 5 Graves' hyperthyroidism patients, the study also compared T-cell repertoires from thyroid tissue with T-cell repertoires from blood. After blood sampling, hyperthyroidism patients were treated with methimazole at a starting dose of 30 mg daily, and ophthalmopathy patients were treated with high-dose intravenous methylprednisolone. The paper reports TCR Vbeta CDR3 sequencing of 140 or so peripheral blood samples: around 41 ophthalmopathy, approximately 74 hyperthyroidism and approximately 17 progressor patients. Broader findings and caveats from the paper: In validation, progression to ophthalmopathy was predicted by the model with 70.59% sensitivity and under 85% specificity, a median of roughly 6 months before onset. Blood samples also contained most of the expanded thyroid clonotypes (frequency above 0.001), which suggests that blood repertoires may reflect thyroid immune responses. No statistical method was used to fix the sample size in advance, and group allocation was not hidden from the investigators. A 13 V-J signature model separated ophthalmopathy from stable hyperthyroidism, with just over 85% sensitivity and 81.08% specificity in cross-validation and 80%/75% in testing.

The TCR beta CDR3 regions were amplified from the RNA transcripts. The first round of RT-PCR for the TCR CDR3 was performed with the HTBI primer set and the Qiagen OneStep RT-PCR kit. Libraries were constructed in a second round of multiplex PCR, after which size selection and purification were performed. Paired-end sequencing of the libraries was performed with 100 bp reads on an Illumina HiSeq2000. The study's processing was this. SOAPnuke was used to process the raw data, removing reads that contained adapters or uncalled bases, had a mean Phred below 15, or lacked an exact match to the constant primer or identifier. COPE v1.2.5 was used to merge the high-quality paired reads, and each unique nucleotide sequence was defined as a clonotype. MiTCR v1.1 was used to align the clonotypes against IMGT TRBV, TRBD and TRBJ reference segments. The analysis was restricted to V-J combinations with a frequency above 0.0001, which together covered 99% to 99.2% of the repertoires. The TCS score was defined as F50 (clonal expansion) divided by E x V (chaos), with BLOSUM62-based TCRdist calculated between CDR3 peptides within each V-J. Welch's t-statistics and random forest reduced some 510 V-J features to 13, which were used in a naive Bayes classifier (R e1071). Using fastp trimming at Q25 and MiXCR clonotype assembly, TCRdb reanalyzed the public sequencing data and kept in-frame beta chains. Each CDR3 protein gets just one entry, which takes the most common genes and DNA from the rows behind it. What appears here as the V and J calls and clone size reflects TCRdb's work, not the paper's. The sample contains about 350,000 distinct CDR3 sequences, about a fifth of them found a single time. Around 4% of the sample rests with the top ten.

Graves' hyperthyroidism was defined as stable when no progression to ophthalmopathy occurred over 18 months of follow-up. Hyperthyroidism patients were newly diagnosed, had a disease duration of under 2 months, and were aged 18 to 65 years. The study excluded patients with uncontrolled infections, other autoimmune diseases, pregnancy or lactation. Diagnoses were established on the basis of clinical symptoms, serum thyroxine and TRAb, thyroid ultrasound, and orbital computed tomography. PBMCs were isolated from approximately 10 ml of fresh peripheral blood by Ficoll-Paque density gradient centrifugation. Total RNA was extracted with Trizol reagent, and quality was checked on an Agilent 2100 Bioanalyzer. Taken from the germline V gene, the CDR1 and CDR2 loops are SGHRS and YFSETQ. V ends up 4 bases short and J 5 bases short, with an unmatched junction base count of 9. The CDR3, from cysteine to phenylalanine, totals 15 residues. Only the CDR3 DNA is retained, 45 bases long and in frame from the first base.

This clonotype was found a few times. The antigen it recognizes is unknown. Base-call qualities are not available, and no considerably larger clone is one nucleotide away. The chain is made from TRBV5-1 and TRBJ2-5; 9 junctional bases match TRBD1. The receptor's source is a woman in her late teens or twenties with Graves' hyperthyroidism. Specimen: blood. In nucleotide form, the sequence is TGCGCCAGCAGCAAGGGGGACAGGGATTCGGAGACCCAGTACTTC. It translates as CASSKGDRDSETQYF.